This TCR beta chain was identified during a study of long-term antiretroviral therapy in people with HIV. Study-wide results and caveats: After ART, diversity increased yet remained lower than transplant donor controls.

V lost 4 bases and J lost 6, with 15 bases in between. The CDR3 contains 15 residues. In germline, CDR1 is SNHLY, CDR2 FYNNEI. This was the immunoSEQ v3.0 assay at survey level. The protocol was immunoSEQ multiplex PCR, while the TCRdb copy is restricted to in-frame clones and leaves out a portion. The repertoire holds 30,000 to 40,000 clones, with approximately 95% as singletons. Turning to this clone: Its antigen is not identified.

Going into DNA extraction, samples held 1-10 million cryopreserved PBMC. Sequenced here: unsorted PBMCs, sampled 5 to 5.5 years after starting antiretroviral therapy. V and J are TRBV2 and TRBJ2-2; unclear D gene. This TCR derives from a woman aged 45-60 years with HIV. CDR3 sequence reads: CASSVYRSMAGELFF. CDR3 in DNA: TGTGCCAGCAGTGTTTACCGATCGATGGCCGGGGAGCTGTTTTTT.